These 10 T cell receptor beta chains came from one sample sequenced in a study of STAT5B mutations in CD4+ large granular lymphocyte leukemia. Some clones are missing from TCRdb's copy, which holds only in-frame ones; the method was immunoSEQ multiplex PCR. Seen here are roughly 30,000 clones, roughly nine tenths observed once, and the top ten hold 0.41%. Material for sequencing was CD4+ T cells from blood buffy coats. The source of these receptors is a human donor in good health.

This clone was counted once. The chain links TRBV29-1 to TRBJ2-2; no reliable D call. This CDR3 is built from 16 residues. Trimming cost V 1 base and J 1 base, with 13 bases left between them. Germline V gene sequence: CDR1 SQVTM, CDR2 ANQGSEA. The DNA of the CDR3 is TGCAGCGTTGAAGCCGGCGGCAGTCAGAACACCGGGGAGCTGTTTTTT. Translation gives CSVEAGGSQNTGELFF.

CDR3 sequence reads: CASSAPGLPNYEQYF. The CDR3, as DNA: TGTGCCAGCAGCGCCCCGGGACTACCGAACTACGAGCAGTACTTC. V is TRBV14 and J is TRBJ2-7; TRBD2 agrees at 7 bases. This CDR3 comprises 15 residues. Germline lookup yields CDR1 SGHDN and CDR2 FVKESK. V lost 5 bases and J lost 3; bases outside the gene matches: 10. Full variable domain (missing parts from reference TRBV14 and TRBJ2-7): EAGVTQFPSHSVIEKGQTVTLRCDPISGHDNLYWYRRVMGKEIKFLLHFVKESKQDESGMPNNRFLAERTGGTYSTLKVQPAELEDSGVYFCASSAPGLPNYEQYFGPGTRLTVT.

The rearrangement links TRBV5-1 to TRBJ2-2, with D uncertain. Trimming removed 1 base from V and 0 bases from J, with 7 bases in between. This CDR3 is 15 amino acids long. Germline CDR1 SGHRS, CDR2 YFSETQ. CDR3 sequence (DNA): TGCGCCAGCAGCTTGTCGGTTGCGAACACCGGGGAGCTGTTTTTT. Translating it yields CASSLSVANTGELFF.

The rearrangement links TRBV6-1 to TRBJ1-2; no clear D. There are 13 residues in the CDR3. V was trimmed by 2 bases and J by 5 bases, leaving 9 bases between them. The V gene's germline CDR1 is MNHNS and CDR2 SASEGT. The CDR3 bases are TGTGCCAGCAGTGAATTAGTGAAATATGGCTACACCTTC. Translating gives CASSELVKYGYTF.

V usage is TRBV25-1 and J usage is TRBJ2-5; D remains unclear. This CDR3 is 11 amino acids long. Trimming stripped 6 bases from V and 7 bases from J, with 9 bases between. Looked up from germline, CDR1 is MGHDK and CDR2 is SYGVNS. In nucleotides, the CDR3 is TGTGCCAGCAGCACCAGTCGGACCCAGTACTTC. This codes for CASSTSRTQYF.

The chain is built from TRBV5-1 and TRBJ1-4, with no clear D. This CDR3 spans 11 amino acids. Germline V gene lookup returns CDR1 SGHRS and CDR2 YFSETQ. Trimming cost V 5 bases and J 8 bases, with 7 bases left between them. The CDR3 DNA sequence: TGCGCCAGCAGTGAGAGGGAAAAACTGTTTTTT. Translation gives CASSEREKLFF.

J is TRBJ2-1 and V is TRBV6-5, with 8 positions matching TRBD2. This CDR3 is built from 14 residues. CDR1 is MNHEY and CDR2 is SVGAGI in the germline V gene. V was pared by 6 bases and J by 9 bases, with 10 bases of the junction left unmatched. The CDR3: CASRQTSAGGEQFF. The CDR3 nucleotides are TGTGCCAGCAGGCAGACTAGCGCGGGGGGTGAGCAGTTCTTC.

The chain employs TRBV7-2 and TRBJ2-7; 12 nucleotides match TRBD2. CDR1 is SGHTA, CDR2 FQGNSA, per germline. The V segment lost 5 bases and the J segment 0 bases; nucleotides outside the gene matches: 8. This CDR3 contains 17 residues. CDR3 loop: CASSPRTSGILSYEQYF. Written as DNA, the CDR3 is TGTGCCAGCAGCCCGCGGACTAGCGGGATCCTCTCCTACGAGCAGTACTTC.

This clone was seen just once. CDR3 protein: CATRGTSGNQETQYF. The CDR3 coding sequence is TGTGCCACCCGTGGGACTAGCGGGAACCAAGAGACCCAGTACTTC. The gene calls are TRBV6-1 and TRBJ2-5; 13 bases are a match to TRBD2. The CDR3 runs to 15 residues. The V gene's germline CDR1 is MNHNS and CDR2 SASEGT. The ends lost 10 bases at V and 0 bases at J; junction bases unmatched: 5.

The chain employs TRBV7-2 and TRBJ2-7; no definite D call. The germline gives CDR1 SGHTA, CDR2 FQGNSA. The germline V and J ends were trimmed by 1 base and 5 bases, with 6 bases remaining between them. CDR3 size: 12 residues. The CDR3 DNA reads as TGTGCCAGCAGCTTAGAGGACCACGAGCAGTACTTC. Protein: CASSLEDHEQYF.